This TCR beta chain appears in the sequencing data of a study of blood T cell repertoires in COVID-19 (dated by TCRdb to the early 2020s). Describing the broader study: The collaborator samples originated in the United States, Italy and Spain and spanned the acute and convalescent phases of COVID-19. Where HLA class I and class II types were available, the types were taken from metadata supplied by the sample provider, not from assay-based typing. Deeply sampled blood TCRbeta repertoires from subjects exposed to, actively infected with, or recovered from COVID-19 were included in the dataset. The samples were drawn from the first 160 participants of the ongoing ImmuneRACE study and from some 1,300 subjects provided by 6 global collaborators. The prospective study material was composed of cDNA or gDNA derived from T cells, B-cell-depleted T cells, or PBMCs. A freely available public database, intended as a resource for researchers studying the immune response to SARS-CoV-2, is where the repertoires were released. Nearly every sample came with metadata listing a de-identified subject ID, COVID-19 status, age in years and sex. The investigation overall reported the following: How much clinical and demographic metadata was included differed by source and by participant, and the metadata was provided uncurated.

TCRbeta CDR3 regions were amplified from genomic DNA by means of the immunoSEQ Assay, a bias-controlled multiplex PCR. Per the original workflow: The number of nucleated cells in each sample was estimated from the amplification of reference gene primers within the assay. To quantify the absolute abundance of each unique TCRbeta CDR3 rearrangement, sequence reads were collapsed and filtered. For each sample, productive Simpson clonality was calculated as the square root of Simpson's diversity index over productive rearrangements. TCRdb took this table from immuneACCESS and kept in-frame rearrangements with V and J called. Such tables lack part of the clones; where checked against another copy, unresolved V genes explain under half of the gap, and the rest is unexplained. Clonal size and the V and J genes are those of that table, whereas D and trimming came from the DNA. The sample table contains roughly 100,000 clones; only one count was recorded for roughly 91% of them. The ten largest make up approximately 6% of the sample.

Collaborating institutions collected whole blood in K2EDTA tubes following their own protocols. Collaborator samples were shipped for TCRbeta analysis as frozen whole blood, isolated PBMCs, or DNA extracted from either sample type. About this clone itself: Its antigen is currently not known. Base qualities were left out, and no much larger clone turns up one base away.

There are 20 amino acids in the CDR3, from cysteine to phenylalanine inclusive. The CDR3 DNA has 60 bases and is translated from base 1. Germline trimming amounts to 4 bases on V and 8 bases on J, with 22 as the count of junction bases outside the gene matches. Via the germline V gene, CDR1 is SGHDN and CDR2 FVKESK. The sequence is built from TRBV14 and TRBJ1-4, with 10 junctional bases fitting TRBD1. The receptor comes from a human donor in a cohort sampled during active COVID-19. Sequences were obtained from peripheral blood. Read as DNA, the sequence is TGTGCCAGCAGCCCACCTCAGCCGGTCGGGACAGGGGCAATCGGGGAAAAACTGTTTTTT. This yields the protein CASSPPQPVGTGAIGEKLFF.